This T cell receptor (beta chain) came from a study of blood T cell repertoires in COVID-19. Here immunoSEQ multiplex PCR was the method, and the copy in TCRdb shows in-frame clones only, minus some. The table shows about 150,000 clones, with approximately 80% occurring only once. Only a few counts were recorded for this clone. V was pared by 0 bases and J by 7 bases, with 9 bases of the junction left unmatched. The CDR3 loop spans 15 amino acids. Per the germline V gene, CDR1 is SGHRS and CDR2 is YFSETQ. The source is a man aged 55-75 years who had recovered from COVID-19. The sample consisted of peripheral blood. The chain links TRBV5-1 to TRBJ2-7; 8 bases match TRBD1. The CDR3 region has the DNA TGCGCCAGCAGCTTGGGGCGGGACAGGACGGAAGAGCAGTACTTC. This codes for CASSLGRDRTEEQYF.